This T cell receptor (beta chain) comes out of a study of identifying expanded T cells in peripheral blood. TCRdb's copy holds only in-frame clones and misses some; the assay was immunoSEQ multiplex PCR. The sample records approximately 120,000 clones, around 89% being singletons. Study-wide points: Approximately 1.1 clones differed between technical replicates, versus about 15 and 19 over time. Approximately two-week clone count variance significantly increased as total template count grew.

Germline CDR1 ENHRY, CDR2 SYGVKD. CDR3 length equals 15 residues. Trimming took 3 bases from V and 0 from J; bases not matched to a gene: 1. Concerning this clone: Its antigen is still unknown.

During the collection period, no donor immune events like infections were recorded. Sequenced sample: blood. The receptor was isolated from a person between 18 and 75 years old in good health. V is TRBV10-3 and J is TRBJ1-5; TRBD1 matches at 8 bases. CDR3 in DNA: TGTGCCATCAGTGATGACAGGGGTAGCAATCAGCCCCAGCATTTT. This codes for CAISDDRGSNQPQHF.